This T cell receptor (beta chain) was captured in a study of type 1 and type 2 diabetes patients. Study-wide context: Across the study, 18,976,912 paired-end reads were produced.

Anyone with other autoimmune disease or infection in the prior four weeks was excluded. Around 10 milliliters of peripheral blood were drawn from each donor. General observations from the study: Some expanded clones seen only in T1D might occur in additional T2D or control samples.

Amplification started from genomic DNA. A primer set of 30 forward and 13 reverse primers amplified the CDR3. A single record per CDR3 protein comes from TCRdb applying MiXCR to the multiplex PCR reads. The sample holds 250,000 or so distinct CDR3 sequences, around 47% seen once. The CDR3 has 21 amino acids. Looked up from germline, CDR1 is SGHTS and CDR2 is YDEGEE. Trimming at V came to 1 base and at J to 3 bases, leaving 23 bases not matched to a gene. As regards this clonotype: The antigen is undetermined.

This TCR derives from a man between 18 and 35 years old with type 2 diabetes. Sequencing input: peripheral blood mononuclear cells (PBMCs). The chain carries TRBV5-8 and TRBJ2-3; the match to TRBD2 covers 7 bases. The CDR3 protein is CASSLRKSSKVSGALTDTQYF. The CDR3 nucleotides are TGTGCCAGCAGCTTGAGGAAGTCTAGTAAGGTCAGCGGGGCCTTAACAGATACGCAGTATTTT. Using reference TRBV5-8 and TRBJ2-3 for the parts outside the CDR3, the full variable domain is EAGVTQSPTHLIKTRGQQATLRCSPISGHTSVYWYQQALGLGLQFLLWYDEGEERNRGNFPPRFSGRQFPNYSSELNVNALELEDSALYLCASSLRKSSKVSGALTDTQYFGPGTRLTVL.